The 29 T cell receptor beta chains listed next were all sequenced from one sample in a study of response to subunit inactivated influenza vaccine. TCRdb processed the RT-PCR reads anew with MiXCR; each CDR3 protein has one entry. The repertoire includes around 160,000 distinct CDR3 sequences, approximately 10% of them detected once, and approximately 13% sits in the top ten. Sequenced material: non-naive T cells sorted from PBMCs, taken 45 days after vaccination. The receptors stem from a man in his forties or fifties who received an inactivated influenza vaccine.

This clonotype was seen many times. This chain uses TRBV20-1 with TRBJ2-7; D is undetermined. Trimming cost V 0 bases and J 3 bases, with 15 bases left between them. Germline V gene lookup returns CDR1 DFQATT and CDR2 SNEGSKA (reference sequence). The CDR3 is 15 residues long. This CDR3 reads CSAREPTRGVYEQYF. In DNA form, the CDR3 reads TGCAGTGCTAGAGAGCCGACCCGTGGGGTCTACGAGCAGTACTTC.

The V and J genes are TRBV7-2 and TRBJ1-1, with a tentative D call TRBD1 (5 bases). Between the trimmed V and J ends, which lost 6 bases and 5 bases, there was a span of 16 bases. CDR1 and CDR2 from the germline V gene are SGHTA and FQGNSA. This CDR3 region has 14 residues. CDR3 in DNA: TGTGCCAGCAGTCTCCAGGGAGGGGCGACTGAAGCTTTCTTT. It codes for CASSLQGGATEAFF.

V is TRBV12-3 or TRBV12-4 and J is TRBJ2-6, with D tentatively TRBD1 (6 bases). The CDR3 has 16 residues. V gave up 4 bases and J gave up 0 bases, with 10 bases separating them. The CDR3 is CASSSGVFSGANVLTF. In nucleotides, the CDR3 is TGTGCCAGCAGTTCAGGGGTATTCTCTGGGGCCAACGTCCTGACTTTC.

This clonotype was counted many times. CDR3 sequence: CASSQEGGVREPFF. The CDR3 DNA sequence: TGCGCCAGCAGCCAAGAAGGTGGGGTCAGGGAACCGTTCTTC. This rearrangement joins TRBV4-1 to TRBJ2-1; a possible D gene is TRBD1 (5 bases). The V end lost 0 bases, the J end lost 15 bases, and 18 bases lay between the germline ends. CDR3 size: 14 residues. Per the germline V gene, CDR1 is MGHRA and CDR2 is YSYEKL.

This clonotype was seen a handful of times. The V call is TRBV7-9, the J call TRBJ1-6, with 12 bases fitting TRBD1. The CDR3 length is 16 residues. The germline CDR1 and CDR2 sequences are SEHNR and FQNEAQ (reference sequence). V dropped 4 bases and J dropped 11; count of bases not matched to a gene: 9. The CDR3 loop is CASSSGTGGAGTPLHF. DNA of the CDR3: TGTGCCAGCAGCTCCGGGACAGGGGGCGCCGGGACACCCCTCCACTTT. The variable domain in full, with the rest retrieved from reference TRBV7-9 and TRBJ1-6, is DTGVSQNPRHKITKRGQNVTFRCDPISEHNRLYWYRQTLGQGPEFLTYFQNEAQLEKSRLLSDRFSAERPKGSFSTLEIQRTEQGDSAMYLCASSSGTGGAGTPLHFGNGTRLTVT.

J is TRBJ1-1 and V is TRBV4-3; maybe TRBD1 (6 bases). Germline V gene lookup returns CDR1 LGHNA and CDR2 YSLEER. Trimming removed 0 bases from V and 2 bases from J, with 13 bases in between. There are 16 residues in the CDR3. The CDR3 DNA sequence: TGCGCCAGCAGCCAAGATAGAGTAGGGGGAAACACTGAAGCTTTCTTT. Its translation is CASSQDRVGGNTEAFF.

Only a few counts were recorded for this clonotype. The chain uses TRBV20-1 and TRBJ2-3; 13 bases agree with TRBD2. V lost 4 bases to trimming and J lost 0 bases; unmatched junction nucleotides: 7. Looked up from germline, CDR1 is DFQATT and CDR2 is SNEGSKA (reference sequence). The CDR3 covers 17 residues. The CDR3 DNA reads TGCAGTGCTACACCGGGACTAGCGGGAACTAGCACAGATACGCAGTATTTT. Translated, it gives CSATPGLAGTSTDTQYF.

V and J are TRBV11-1 and TRBJ2-1; 9 bases map to TRBD2. The CDR3 totals 14 residues. The germline V gene has CDR1 SGHAT and CDR2 FQDESV (reference sequence). V was pared by 5 bases and J by 13 bases, with 12 bases of the junction left unmatched. CDR3 in amino acids: CASSAFGTSLGQFF. The CDR3 DNA reads as TGTGCCAGCAGCGCCTTTGGGACTAGCTTGGGTCAGTTCTTC.

This clonotype was seen a handful of times. This rearrangement joins TRBV28 to TRBJ2-4; TRBD2 might be the D (6 bases). Deletions cut 2 bases from V and 7 bases from J, with 12 bases between. The CDR3 length is 14 residues. Germline lookup yields CDR1 MDHEN and CDR2 SYDVKM. The CDR3 region is CASSLPSDYNIQYF. CDR3 in DNA: TGTGCCAGCAGTTTACCTTCGGACTATAACATTCAGTACTTC. The full variable domain, rest sourced from reference TRBV28 and TRBJ2-4, is DVKVTQSSRYLVKRTGEKVFLECVQDMDHENMFWYRQDPGLGLRLIYFSYDVKMKEKGDIPEGYSVSREKKERFSLILESASTNQTSMYLCASSLPSDYNIQYFGAGTRLSVL.

The rearrangement uses TRBV25-1 and TRBJ2-1; 8 nucleotides line up with TRBD1. Per the germline V gene, CDR1 is MGHDK and CDR2 is SYGVNS. The CDR3 sequence is 15 residues long. V was clipped by 5 bases and J by 6 bases; unmatched bases: 9. The CDR3 reads CASSPRTGLSNEQFF. In nucleotides, the CDR3 is TGTGCCAGCAGTCCAAGGACAGGGTTGAGCAATGAGCAGTTCTTC.

This chain uses TRBV12-3 or TRBV12-4 with TRBJ2-5; TRBD1 or TRBD2 may be the D gene (6 bases each). This CDR3 region has 17 residues. The V and J ends lost 3 bases and 5 bases respectively, with 22 bases between them. The CDR3 DNA sequence: TGTGCCAGCAGTTTCGGTACTACGGCAGGGGCGGGGGAGACCCAGTACTTC. This codes for CASSFGTTAGAGETQYF.

V and J are TRBV11-1 and TRBJ1-2; no clear D. The CDR3 is made up of 12 amino acids. Germline CDR1 is SGHAT and CDR2 is FQDESV (reference sequence). V lost 5 bases to trimming and J lost 7 bases, with 11 bases between them. The CDR3 DNA follows: TGTGCCAGCAGCCAAACTGCAGCTGGCTACACCTTC. Protein: CASSQTAAGYTF.

This clonotype was seen at least ten times. The chain employs TRBV20-1 and TRBJ1-1; no clear D. The V and J ends lost 3 bases and 0 bases respectively, with 8 bases between them. Germline V gene sequence: CDR1 DFQATT, CDR2 SNEGSKA (reference sequence). The CDR3 contains 13 residues. The chain's CDR3 is CSARAAMNTEAFF. The CDR3 DNA sequence: TGCAGTGCTAGGGCCGCAATGAACACTGAAGCTTTCTTT.

This chain uses TRBV6-5 with TRBJ1-5; D might be TRBD1 (5 bases). The CDR3 totals 15 residues. Between the trimmed V and J ends, which lost 4 bases and 5 bases, there was a span of 15 bases. Germline CDR1 MNHEY, CDR2 SVGAGI. The CDR3: CASSFNWGRDQPQHF. Here the CDR3 DNA reads TGTGCCAGCAGTTTTAATTGGGGGAGAGATCAGCCCCAGCATTTT.

The chain links TRBV4-1 to TRBJ2-7; TRBD1 matches 7 bases. The CDR3 consists of 16 residues. Germline V gene lookup returns CDR1 MGHRA and CDR2 YSYEKL. The ends lost 4 bases at V and 5 bases at J; junction bases unmatched: 14. In nucleotides, the CDR3 is TGCGCCAGCAGCCGTAAATTAGACAGGGTTTTCCACGAGCAGTACTTC. Its translation: CASSRKLDRVFHEQYF.

This clonotype turned up a few times. The V gene is TRBV28, the J gene TRBJ1-2, with D tentatively TRBD1 (6 bases). Trimming left V 5 bases short and J 7 bases short, with 14 bases between. The CDR3 sequence is 13 residues long. The V gene's germline CDR1 is MDHEN and CDR2 SYDVKM. The CDR3 coding sequence is TGTGCCAGCAGTCTCCCAGGGGCGGCTGGCTACACCTTC. This sequence encodes CASSLPGAAGYTF.

The table lists this clonotype with a few counts. This rearrangement joins TRBV5-1 to TRBJ2-3, with D perhaps matching TRBD1 (6 bases). V shed 3 bases and J shed 4 bases, with 21 bases lying between them. The germline gives CDR1 SGHRS, CDR2 YFSETQ. The CDR3 runs to 17 residues. The CDR3 DNA reads as TGCGCCAGCAGCTGGGCCCTTACCGGGACATCCTCAGATACGCAGTATTTT. Translating gives CASSWALTGTSSDTQYF. The variable domain in full, completed from reference TRBV5-1 and TRBJ2-3, reads KAGVTQTPRYLIKTRGQQVTLSCSPISGHRSVSWYQQTPGQGLQFLFEYFSETQRNKGNFPGRFSGRQFSNSRSEMNVSTLELGDSALYLCASSWALTGTSSDTQYFGPGTRLTVL.

This clonotype was detected a few times. CDR3 residues: CASSRRQRNEQFF. CDR3 nucleotide sequence: TGTGCCAGCAGCCGTCGGCAGCGCAATGAGCAGTTCTTC. V is TRBV12-3 or TRBV12-4 and J is TRBJ2-1; D not certain. CDR3 length: 13 residues. The V end lost 6 bases, the J end lost 6 bases, and 12 bases lay between the germline ends.

The genes are TRBV4-3 and TRBJ1-2, with 7 positions matching TRBD1. This CDR3 is 14 amino acids long. The germline V gene encodes CDR1 LGHNA and CDR2 YSLEER. V gave up 4 bases and J gave up 4 bases; unmatched junction bases: 6. The CDR3 spells CASSPNPGGYGYTF. In DNA, the CDR3 is TGCGCCAGCAGCCCGAATCCAGGGGGCTATGGCTACACCTTC.

V is TRBV12-3 or TRBV12-4 and J is TRBJ2-3; 7 nucleotides align to TRBD1. The CDR3 spans 16 residues. V gave up 6 bases and J gave up 0 bases; unmatched junction bases: 9. This chain's CDR3 is CASRAPTGSSTDTQYF. The CDR3 region has the DNA TGTGCCAGCAGAGCCCCGACAGGGTCCAGCACAGATACGCAGTATTTT.

This clonotype was recorded many times. The germline gene is not matched at one end of the junction; a read error may be the cause. The V call is TRBV28, the J call TRBJ2-3, with D possibly TRBD2 on 5 matching bases. The CDR3 has 12 residues. The V gene's germline CDR1 is MDHEN and CDR2 SYDVKM. The DNA for the CDR3 is TGTGCCAGCAGCCACACTCCCCTCCTGGACTTTTTT. It specifies CASSHTPLLDFF.

In its sample, this clonotype was seen a few times. The chain uses TRBV10-3 and TRBJ2-7, with D possibly matching TRBD1 (5 bases). Germline CDR1 and CDR2: ENHRY and SYGVKD. This CDR3 has 15 residues. The germline V and J ends were trimmed by 2 bases and 0 bases, with 11 bases remaining between them. CDR3 sequence (DNA): TGTGCCATCAGTGAGGGGGCGGCCCACTCCTACGAGCAGTACTTC. Amino acids: CAISEGAAHSYEQYF.

This clonotype was recorded at least ten times. The chain couples TRBV4-2 to TRBJ2-1; TRBD2 matches at 8 bases. The germline V gene encodes CDR1 LGHNA and CDR2 YNFKEQ. The CDR3 spans 19 residues. With 3 bases clipped from V and 0 bases from J, the junction kept 13 bases outside the gene matches. DNA for the CDR3: TGTGCCAGCAGCCACGCGTTCATTAAAGGGACTAGCTCCTACAATGAGCAGTTCTTC. It specifies CASSHAFIKGTSSYNEQFF.

This clonotype was found a few times. V usage is TRBV20-1 and J usage is TRBJ1-5, with D possibly being TRBD1 (5 bases). Germline-derived CDR1 and CDR2 are DFQATT and SNEGSKA (reference sequence). The CDR3 runs 12 residues. V was shortened by 7 bases and J by 6 bases, with 13 bases between the two germline ends. The CDR3 region is CSVGPLSQPQHF. The CDR3 nucleotides are TGCAGTGTGGGACCGCTTAGTCAGCCCCAGCATTTT.

This clonotype came up many times. V usage is TRBV29-1 and J usage is TRBJ2-1; tentative D call: TRBD2 (6 bases). This CDR3 spans 12 amino acids. Trimming stripped 6 bases from V and 6 bases from J, with 12 bases between. Germline CDR1 and CDR2: SQVTM and ANQGSEA. CDR3 sequence (DNA): TGCAGCGTCTCCGGGAGCGTCAATGAGCAGTTCTTC. As protein: CSVSGSVNEQFF.

The chain couples TRBV20-1 to TRBJ1-1; D is possibly TRBD1 (6 bases). There are 13 residues in the CDR3. Germline assignment: CDR1 DFQATT and CDR2 SNEGSKA (reference sequence). The CDR3 is CRAPQGWNTEAFF. The CDR3 bases are TGCAGGGCTCCACAGGGATGGAACACTGAAGCTTTCTTT.

This clonotype was counted at least ten times. The genes are TRBV7-9 and TRBJ2-7; TRBD1 aligns across 10 bases. V lost 6 bases to trimming and J lost 7 bases; unmatched junction nucleotides: 9. Per germline, CDR1 SEHNR and CDR2 FQNEAQ (reference sequence). The CDR3 runs to 14 residues. CDR3 in DNA: TGTGCCAGCAGGCGGACAGGGGGGTCTGGAGAGCAGTACTTC. Protein: CASRRTGGSGEQYF.

The chain combines TRBV18 with TRBJ1-1, with D unclear. This CDR3 contains 13 residues. V lost 6 bases and J 4 bases, leaving 12 bases between the germline ends. Germline values: CDR1 KGHSH, CDR2 LQKENI. The CDR3 DNA reads TGTGCCAGCTCCCCCAATGGTTTCACTGAAGCTTTCTTT. Protein sequence: CASSPNGFTEAFF.

This clonotype was recorded many times. The chain links TRBV12-3 or TRBV12-4 to TRBJ1-5; no definite D call. This CDR3 has 12 amino acids. V lost 8 bases and J lost 3, with 8 bases in between. CDR3 residues: CASRAHNQPQHF. In nucleotides, the CDR3 is TGTGCCAGCCGGGCCCACAATCAGCCCCAGCATTTT.